A selection of T cell receptor beta chains follows, all from one sample in a study of identical twins. TCRdb re-called the 5' RACE reads through MiXCR, storing one row per CDR3 protein. The table has 200,000 to 250,000 distinct CDR3 sequences, 5.5% to 8% seen once. These data are also associated with another study on yellow fever vaccine responses in identical twins.

The specimen was memory (CD45RO+) T cells sorted from blood. These receptors came from a young woman in good health. Both conserved end residues are part of each CDR3. D genes are given only for firm matches. Some rows have no size entry. The others give once, few or many, or a class for an expanded clone.

D gene	V gene	J gene	clone size	CDR3 length	CDR3 DNA	CDR3 protein
NA	TRBV12-3/TRBV12-4	TRBJ2-3	NA	14	TGTGCCAGCAATCCTAGCGCCCGCACAGATACGCAGTATTTT	CASNPSARTDTQYF
NA	TRBV18	TRBJ1-2	many	17	TGTGCCAGCTCACCAATCGGCCAGGGCCCACTGAATTATGGCTACACCTTC	CASSPIGQGPLNYGYTF
NA	TRBV11-2	TRBJ2-3	many	15	TGTGCCAGCAGCCGAGGGGGGGTTAGCACAGATACGCAGTATTTT	CASSRGGVSTDTQYF
NA	TRBV12-3/TRBV12-4	TRBJ2-3	many	11	TGTGCCAGCAGTAGCACAGATACGCAGTATTTT	CASSSTDTQYF
TRBD1	TRBV7-7	TRBJ2-5	many	13	TGTGCCAGCAGCTTAGGACAGGGAGAGACCCAGTACTTC	CASSLGQGETQYF
NA	TRBV10-3	TRBJ1-5	few	15	TGTGCCATCAGTGAGTCCTCTGGTATAGGGGAGCCCCAGCATTTT	CAISESSGIGEPQHF
NA	TRBV5-5	TRBJ1-1	NA	15	TGTGCCAGCAGCTCGGCGCCGTGGGGTTCAGCTGAAGCTTTCTTT	CASSSAPWGSAEAFF
TRBD2	TRBV29-1	TRBJ2-3	NA	13	TGCAGCGGGCGGGGGGGTCACACAGATACGCAGTATTTT	CSGRGGHTDTQYF
NA	TRBV6-1	TRBJ2-1	few	19	TGTGCCAGCAGCTTCATCTTTCAAAGACTGATGAAGGGCTACAATGAGCAGTTCTTC	CASSFIFQRLMKGYNEQFF
NA	TRBV12-3/TRBV12-4	TRBJ2-2	few	12	TGTGCCACCCTCTTTTGGGCCGGGGAGCTGTTTTTT	CATLFWAGELFF
TRBD2	TRBV6-5	TRBJ2-1	NA	15	TGTGCCAGCAGTTTCGGGGGGGGAGTCAATAATGAGCAGTTCTTC	CASSFGGGVNNEQFF
NA	TRBV12-3/TRBV12-4	TRBJ1-1	few	15	TGTGCCAGCAGTCCCGGTTTTAGGGTGAACACTGAAGCTTTCTTT	CASSPGFRVNTEAFF
NA	TRBV25-1	TRBJ2-7	NA	18	TGTGCCAGCAGTGGGAGACAGAGCTCCTACAAAGACTCCTACGAGCAGTACTTC	CASSGRQSSYKDSYEQYF
NA	TRBV6-2/TRBV6-3	TRBJ1-6	NA	15	TGTGCCAGCAGTTATGGGAATCTGGATAATTCACCCCTCCACTTT	CASSYGNLDNSPLHF
NA	TRBV5-5	TRBJ1-5	NA	15	TGTGCCAGCTCTTTGGGACCCAGGGAGGATCAGCCCCAGCATTTT	CASSLGPREDQPQHF
NA	TRBV12-3/TRBV12-4	TRBJ2-5	many	12	TGTGCCAGCAGCTCCAGTAGCGAGCCGAAGTACTTC	CASSSSSEPKYF
TRBD1	TRBV3-1	TRBJ2-2	few	15	TGTGCCAGCAGCCAACAGGGGGCTGGAACCGGGGAGCTGTTTTTT	CASSQQGAGTGELFF
NA	TRBV18	TRBJ2-1	NA	14	TGTGCCAGCTCACCACCAAAAGAAGACAATGAGCAGTTCTTC	CASSPPKEDNEQFF
NA	TRBV12-3/TRBV12-4	TRBJ2-3	many	14	TGTGCCAGCCAGGGGGGGGTTCTCACAGATACGCAGTATTTT	CASQGGVLTDTQYF
TRBD2	TRBV10-2	TRBJ2-1	NA	13	TGCGCCATGCAAGCGGGAAGGGTCGATGAGCAGTTCTTC	CAMQAGRVDEQFF
NA	TRBV3-1	TRBJ1-5	NA	15	TGTGCCAGCAGCCAAGCCGGACAGCAAAATCAGCCCCAGCATTTT	CASSQAGQQNQPQHF
NA	TRBV11-2	TRBJ2-2	few	13	TGTGCCAGCACCGGGGACAACACCGGGGAGCTGTTTTTT	CASTGDNTGELFF
TRBD1	TRBV6-5	TRBJ2-1	many	18	TGTGCCAGCAGTTACCGCCTTGTAGACAGGGCAGGGAACAATGAGCAGTTCTTC	CASSYRLVDRAGNNEQFF
TRBD2	TRBV13	TRBJ2-3	few	16	TGTGCCAGCAGCCTCGGGACTAGCTACTTCACAGATACGCAGTATTTT	CASSLGTSYFTDTQYF
TRBD2	TRBV12-3/TRBV12-4	TRBJ2-3	few	15	TGTGCCAGCAGTCGACTAGCGGGAGGCATAGATACGCAGTATTTT	CASSRLAGGIDTQYF
NA	TRBV28	TRBJ2-1	NA	15	TGTGCCAGCAAGACTACTCTAAGCTCCTACAATGAGCAGTTCTTC	CASKTTLSSYNEQFF
TRBD1	TRBV27	TRBJ1-2	NA	14	TGTGCCAGCAGTTTATCTTGGACAGGGTATGGCTACACCTTC	CASSLSWTGYGYTF
TRBD1	TRBV27	TRBJ2-3	few	14	TGTGCCAGTAGGGACAGGGTCCCCACAGATACGCAGTATTTT	CASRDRVPTDTQYF
TRBD2	TRBV29-1	TRBJ2-1	many	15	TGCAGCGTTGTGGAGACTAGCGGCGATTACAATGAGCAGTTCTTC	CSVVETSGDYNEQFF
NA	TRBV7-9	TRBJ2-2	NA	16	TGTGCCAGCAGCTTAAATCCCCCAGGACAGACCGGGGAGCTGTTTTTT	CASSLNPPGQTGELFF
TRBD2	TRBV9	TRBJ2-3	few	15	TGTGCCAGCAGCGTAGAAATAGCGGGACAAGATACGCAGTATTTT	CASSVEIAGQDTQYF
NA	TRBV2	TRBJ2-3	NA	15	TGTGCCAGCAGTGAAAACGGGGGCGTCACAGATACGCAGTATTTT	CASSENGGVTDTQYF
NA	TRBV20-1	TRBJ1-4	NA	13	TGCAGTGCTTCCGGGGGCCTTGTGGAAAAACTGTTTTTT	CSASGGLVEKLFF
NA	TRBV25-1	TRBJ2-3	many	12	TGTGCCAGCAGTGTCGTCACAGATACGCAGTATTTT	CASSVVTDTQYF
NA	TRBV6-5	TRBJ1-3	NA	15	TGTGCCAGCAGTTCCGGGACTGCCATCGGAAACACCATATATTTT	CASSSGTAIGNTIYF
TRBD2	TRBV20-1	TRBJ2-7	few	13	TGCAGTGCGGACCCTAGCGGCCGGCGGGAGCAGTACTTC	CSADPSGRREQYF
TRBD1	TRBV10-3	TRBJ1-6	few	16	TGTGCCATCAGTGCAGATCCGGGACAGGGCCGCAGGGCCCTCCACTTT	CAISADPGQGRRALHF
TRBD1	TRBV12-3/TRBV12-4	TRBJ2-1	few	14	TGTGCCAGCACCCCTCCGGGACAGGGAGATGAGCAGTTCTTC	CASTPPGQGDEQFF
NA	TRBV20-1	TRBJ2-5	few	17	TGCAGTGCTAGAGGGACCCCAGGCGGGGTTGGGACGGAGACCCAGTACTTC	CSARGTPGGVGTETQYF
NA	TRBV14	TRBJ2-2	NA	15	TGTGCCAGCAGCCAAGATCACGTCCCGGGAAGGGAGCTGTTTTTT	CASSQDHVPGRELFF
NA	TRBV2	TRBJ1-5	NA	14	TGTGCCAGCAGTGGTGTGCCAGGCAATCAGCCCCAGCATTTT	CASSGVPGNQPQHF
TRBD2	TRBV15	TRBJ2-4	many	16	TGTGCCACCAGCAGGGATCGAGCGGGAGGCGCAAACATTCAGTACTTC	CATSRDRAGGANIQYF
TRBD2	TRBV6-5	TRBJ2-1	NA	17	TGTGCCAGCAGTTACGTTTTCGGGGGGAGCTCCTACAATGAGCAGTTCTTC	CASSYVFGGSSYNEQFF
TRBD2	TRBV28	TRBJ2-7	few	16	TGTGCCAGCAGCGACCCCTCTAGCGGGAGCTCCTACGAGCAGTACTTC	CASSDPSSGSSYEQYF
NA	TRBV29-1	TRBJ1-1	many	13	TGCAGCGTAAAGGAGGGATTGAACACTGAAGCTTTCTTT	CSVKEGLNTEAFF
NA	TRBV7-8	TRBJ2-5	many	15	TGTGCCAGCAGCCCGGGTGTAGGGCAGCAAGAGACCCAGTACTTC	CASSPGVGQQETQYF
TRBD2	TRBV27	TRBJ2-2	NA	14	TGTGCCAGCAGCCTAAGCGGGGGGGCCGGGGAGCTGTTTTTT	CASSLSGGAGELFF
TRBD2	TRBV15	TRBJ2-7	few	16	TGTGCCACCAGGGATATTAGCGGGGGGAGCTCCTACGAGCAGTACTTC	CATRDISGGSSYEQYF
NA	TRBV2	TRBJ2-7	NA	12	TGTGCCAGCAGTGCCCGTGTCCGGGACAAAGGGTTC	CASSARVRDKGF
NA	TRBV3-1	TRBJ2-3	NA	16	TGTGCCAGCAGCTTCCCGCAGGGCCTCAGCACAGATACGCAGTATTTT	CASSFPQGLSTDTQYF
NA	TRBV5-1	TRBJ2-3	NA	17	TGCGCCAGCAGCTGGGACTGGGGTTTGGGAGGCACAGATACGCAGTATTTT	CASSWDWGLGGTDTQYF
NA	TRBV9	TRBJ1-2	NA	14	TGTGCCAGCAGCTCCCACGGGGCCGACACGGGATACACCTTC	CASSSHGADTGYTF
NA	TRBV29-1	TRBJ1-1	NA	17	TGCAGCGTTGGAGCCCGGACCTTTTCGTCCATGAACACTGAAGCTTTCTTT	CSVGARTFSSMNTEAFF
TRBD1	TRBV12-3/TRBV12-4	TRBJ1-1	many	14	TGTGCCAGCAGTAGCCAGGGGGCCGGGGCTGAAGCTTTCTTT	CASSSQGAGAEAFF